This T cell receptor beta chain stems from a study of T cell clonality in common variable immunodeficiency. Study results and limitations: In common variable immunodeficiency, TCR beta chains reportedly carried fewer deletions and N-nucleotide insertions. Compared with healthy controls, CVID subjects showed increased TCRbeta clonality, mostly in about a third.

This clone has at least ten counts. Its target is unknown. Sequencing ends 3 residues short of the CDR3 end; the germline J gene provides the rest. The protocol was immunoSEQ multiplex PCR, while the TCRdb copy is restricted to in-frame clones and leaves out a portion. The sample has 25,000 to 30,000 clones, none seen only once; the top ten hold just over 3%. CDR3 length: 16 amino acids. Trimming took off 0 bases at V and 2 bases at J, with 15 bases between the two ends. CDR1 and CDR2 from the germline V gene are DFQATT and SNEGSKA (reference sequence). The receptor comes from a human donor with common variable immunodeficiency. The chain joins TRBV20-1 to TRBJ2-3, with D tentatively TRBD1 (6 bases). Input material: peripheral blood mononuclear cells. CDR3 sequence: CSARDRHREYTDTQYF. Partial CDR3 DNA: TGCAGTGCTAGAGATCGACACAGGGAATACACAGATACG.